This is a list of T cell receptor beta chains from one sample in a study of blood T cell repertoires in COVID-19. Profiling relied on immunoSEQ multiplex PCR, and the TCRdb table lists in-frame clones only, not all of them. In the table there are approximately 220,000 clones, 65% to 90% of which are singletons. Sequenced input: peripheral blood. Receptors were obtained from a woman in her sixties or seventies with acute or convalescent COVID-19. Each CDR3 is given with its conserved first and last residue. Each record gives: J gene, V gene, CDR3 protein.

TRBJ2-7,TRBV10-3,CAISVDRHSYEQYF
TRBJ2-7,TRBV2,CASSEGLAGGYEQYF
TRBJ1-5,TRBV7-8,CASSPGQGNQPQHF
TRBJ2-7,TRBV7-9,CASSFFRGPGGVNDEQYF
TRBJ2-3,TRBV10-3,CAISRTDGTDTQYF
TRBJ1-1,TRBV20-1,CSAMADTEAFF
TRBJ1-1,TRBV5-1,CASSLQMNTEAFF
TRBJ1-2,TRBV24-1,CATSDLGDDRVRSYTF
TRBJ1-1,TRBV28,CASSLPRGAQTEAFF
TRBJ2-3,TRBV7-9,CASSLSPDTDTQYF
TRBJ1-1,TRBV19,CASSSRQSMNTEAFF
TRBJ2-1,TRBV4-3,CASSQDSGGMGNEQFF
TRBJ2-5,TRBV3-1/TRBV3-2,CASSQDGTGRTQYF
TRBJ1-1,TRBV7-9,CASSPRDSLNTEAFF
TRBJ1-2,TRBV28,CASSPAGQPANYGYTF
TRBJ1-6,TRBV27,CASSYDRSWNSPLHF
TRBJ1-1,TRBV7-2,CASSLRSGQGVRNTEAFF
TRBJ1-3,TRBV16,CASSLGTSGNTIYF
TRBJ1-5,TRBV5-4,CASSSQGNQPQHF
TRBJ1-2,TRBV30,CAWSVLGRYTF
TRBJ2-7,TRBV5-8,CASSLGDRGNEQYF
TRBJ2-7,TRBV11-1,CASSPGQGRVEQYF
TRBJ2-1,TRBV7-2,CASSLGSGGSSYNEQFF
TRBJ1-5,TRBV6-1,CASSDQGGNQPQHF
TRBJ1-5,TRBV9,CASSVEQSNQPQHF
TRBJ1-2,TRBV6-2/TRBV6-3,CASSQGTRGGYTF
TRBJ2-6,TRBV7-2,CASSSPGAGANVLTF
TRBJ2-3,TRBV5-6,CASSSFRTSGGTDTQYF
TRBJ1-2,TRBV10-2,CASSEGTTYGYTF
TRBJ1-3,TRBV9,CASSVEPTVSGNTIYF
TRBJ1-3,TRBV7-2,CASSPTVLDTIYF
TRBJ2-2,TRBV4-3,CASSQDRLPTGELFF
TRBJ2-7,TRBV19,CASSGTGAYEQYF
TRBJ1-1,TRBV5-4,CAAEKKGADTEAFF
TRBJ1-3,TRBV19,CASSMQQGPGNTIYF
TRBJ2-7,TRBV5-1,CASSPDQQGSSYEQYF
TRBJ1-5,TRBV29-1,CSVSGEGNQPQHF
TRBJ2-2,TRBV6-2/TRBV6-3,CASSYSSLGTRDRTGELFF
TRBJ1-1,TRBV7-9,CASSLASTGRAEAFF
TRBJ1-6,TRBV18,CASSPGGQGISSPLHF
TRBJ1-4,TRBV9,CASSVAGWNEKLFF
TRBJ2-1,TRBV19,CASSIGAGLWNEQFF
TRBJ1-2,TRBV19,CASSIQGLGIGYGYTF
TRBJ1-6,TRBV5-1,CASRVGRDDSPLHF
TRBJ1-2,TRBV7-8,CASSARQAFYGYTF
TRBJ2-7,TRBV19,CASSIGGGSYEQYF
TRBJ1-4,TRBV23-1,CASSRADEKLFF
TRBJ2-7,TRBV7-9,CASSLDGSSYEQYF
TRBJ1-1,TRBV4-3,CASSQGPGINTEAFF
TRBJ1-2,TRBV4-1,CASSQVSVSVYTF
TRBJ2-2,TRBV5-4,CASSLGDRRTGELFF